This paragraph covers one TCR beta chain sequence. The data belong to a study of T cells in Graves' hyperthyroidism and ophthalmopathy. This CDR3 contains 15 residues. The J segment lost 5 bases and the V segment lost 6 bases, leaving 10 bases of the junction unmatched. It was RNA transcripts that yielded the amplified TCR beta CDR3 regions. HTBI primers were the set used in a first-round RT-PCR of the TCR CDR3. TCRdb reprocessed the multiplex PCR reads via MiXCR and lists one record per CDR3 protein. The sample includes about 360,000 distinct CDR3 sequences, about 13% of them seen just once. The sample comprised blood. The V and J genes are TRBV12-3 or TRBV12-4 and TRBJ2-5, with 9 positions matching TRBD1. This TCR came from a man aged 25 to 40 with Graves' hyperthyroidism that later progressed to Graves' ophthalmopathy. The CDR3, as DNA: TGTGCCAGCAGCGTAGGCCCACAGGGGGCGGAGACCCAGTACTTC. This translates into CASSVGPQGAETQYF.